A single sample gave rise to the 21 T cell receptor beta chains below, sequenced in a study of cytomegalovirus exposure and HLA in healthy donors. Data came from immunoSEQ multiplex PCR; TCRdb stores just in-frame clones and leaves some out. Of about 110,000 clones listed, 88% are singletons. Material for sequencing was PBMCs. These receptor sequences come from a woman aged 18 to 35 in good health and CMV-seronegative.

The V and J genes are TRBV7-2 and TRBJ2-1; 9 bases fit TRBD2. V trimming: 1 base; J trimming: 2 bases; junction bases outside the gene matches: 0. The CDR3 length is 15 residues. CDR1 is SGHTA, CDR2 FQGNSA, per germline. The CDR3 here is CASSLGGGAYNEQFF. Written as DNA, the CDR3 is TGTGCCAGCAGCTTAGGCGGGGGGGCCTACAATGAGCAGTTCTTC. The whole variable domain, remainder taken from reference TRBV7-2 and TRBJ2-1, is GAGVSQSPSNKVTEKGKDVELRCDPISGHTALYWYRQSLGQGLEFLIYFQGNSAPDKSGLPSDRFSAERTGGSVSTLTIQRTQQEDSAVYLCASSLGGGAYNEQFFGPGTRLTVL.

The chain links TRBV29-1 to TRBJ2-7; 9 bases are shared with TRBD1. The CDR3 is made up of 16 amino acids. After removal of 0 bases from V and 3 bases from J, the junction contained 9 bases not matched to a gene. Germline V lookup: CDR1 SQVTM, CDR2 ANQGSEA. DNA for the CDR3: TGCAGCGTTGAAGACCGAACGACAGGGGGGAACTACGAGCAGTACTTC. Translating gives CSVEDRTTGGNYEQYF.

This chain uses TRBV5-6 with TRBJ2-5; 9 bases map to TRBD2. Trimming at V came to 1 base and at J to 5 bases, leaving 18 bases not matched to a gene. CDR3 length: 19 residues. Per the germline V gene, CDR1 is SGHDT and CDR2 is YYEEEE. The CDR3, as DNA: TGTGCCAGCAGCTTGCTCGCGGGGGGGACTCAACTCTCAGGGGAGACCCAGTACTTC. This translates into CASSLLAGGTQLSGETQYF.

The V call is TRBV4-1, the J call TRBJ2-1; no definite D call. The V end lost 1 base, the J end lost 0 bases, and 10 bases lay between the germline ends. CDR1 and CDR2 from the germline V gene are MGHRA and YSYEKL. CDR3 length equals 16 residues. In nucleotides, the CDR3 is TGCGCCAGCAGCCAAGGTCCCCGGAGCTCCTACAATGAGCAGTTCTTC. Its translation is CASSQGPRSSYNEQFF.

This clone was seen ten or more times. The chain uses TRBV30 and TRBJ1-3; unclear D gene. Germline assignment: CDR1 GTSNPN and CDR2 SVGIG (reference sequence). This CDR3 has 13 residues. Between the trimmed V and J ends, which lost 0 bases and 1 base, there was a span of 4 bases. CDR3 nucleotides: TGTGCCTGGAGTGTCTTGTCTGGAAACACCATATATTTT. It is translated as CAWSVLSGNTIYF. Looking up the rest from reference TRBV30 and TRBJ1-3 gives the full variable domain: SQTIHQWPATLVQPVGSPLSLECTVEGTSNPNLYWYRQAAGRGLQLLFYSVGIGQISSEVPQNLSASRPQDRQFILSSKKLLLSDSGFYLCAWSVLSGNTIYFGEGSWLTVV.

In its sample, this clone was seen a few times. The chain has TRBV15 and TRBJ2-3; a weak D match, TRBD1 (6 bases). V dropped 6 bases and J dropped 6 bases, with 16 bases sitting between them. This CDR3 comprises 14 residues. CDR1 is LNHNV and CDR2 is YYDKDF in the germline V gene (reference sequence). CDR3 in amino acids: CATRGARGADTQYF. The CDR3 DNA reads as TGTGCCACCAGGGGAGCCAGGGGCGCGGATACGCAGTATTTT.

The rearrangement uses TRBV7-2 and TRBJ2-7; perhaps TRBD1 as D (6 bases). V lost 5 bases and J lost 4, with 15 bases in between. The CDR3 length is 14 residues. From germline, CDR1 is SGHTA and CDR2 FQGNSA. CDR3 sequence reads: CASSITGLDYEQYF. The CDR3 DNA sequence: TGTGCCAGCAGCATTACAGGGTTGGATTACGAGCAGTACTTC.

The gene calls are TRBV7-6 and TRBJ1-1; no reliable D call. CDR1 is SGHVS and CDR2 is FNYEAQ in the germline V gene. This CDR3 is built from 15 residues. V was pared by 1 base and J by 1 base, with 10 bases between. CDR3: CASSLGLGGNTEAFF. DNA of the CDR3: TGTGCCAGCAGCTTAGGGCTTGGAGGGAACACTGAAGCTTTCTTT.

This clone has just one count. V gene TRBV30 combines with J gene TRBJ2-2, with 15 nucleotides matching TRBD2. Germline V CDR1 and CDR2: GTSNPN, SVGIG (reference sequence). V dropped 3 bases and J dropped 8; count of bases not matched to a gene: 4. This CDR3 region has 15 residues. CDR3 sequence (DNA): TGTGCCTGGAGGGGACTAGCGGGGGGAAGAGGGGAGCTGTTTTTT. It is translated as CAWRGLAGGRGELFF.

V gene TRBV27 combines with J gene TRBJ2-7; D gene uncertain. CDR3 length: 13 amino acids. Deletions cut 2 bases from V and 2 bases from J, with 7 bases between. CDR1 and CDR2 (germline): MNHEY, SMNVEV (reference sequence). CDR3 nucleotides: TGTGCCAGCAGTTTACAGGCCACCTACGAGCAGTACTTC. Its translation: CASSLQATYEQYF.

The J gene is TRBJ1-5, the V gene TRBV5-6; no clear D gene. V gave up 4 bases and J gave up 5 bases, with 13 bases separating them. Germline CDR1 is SGHDT and CDR2 is YYEEEE. This CDR3 region has 14 residues. In DNA, the CDR3 is TGTGCCAGCAGCCCCGCGAGCGGAGATCAGCCCCAGCATTTT. Protein sequence: CASSPASGDQPQHF. Full variable domain (remainder filled in from reference TRBV5-6 and TRBJ1-5): DAGVTQSPTHLIKTRGQQVTLRCSPKSGHDTVSWYQQALGQGPQFIFQYYEEEERQRGNFPDRFSGHQFPNYSSELNVNALLLGDSALYLCASSPASGDQPQHFGDGTRLSIL.

The chain recombines TRBV28 with TRBJ1-5; D may be TRBD1 (6 bases). This CDR3 contains 14 residues. Germline-derived CDR1 and CDR2 are MDHEN and SYDVKM. V lost 11 bases and J lost 2, with 16 bases in between. The CDR3 sequence is CAEQQGGGNQPQHF. For the CDR3, the DNA is TGTGCCGAACAACAGGGAGGGGGCAATCAGCCCCAGCATTTT.

The sample holds one count of this clone. The CDR3 loop is CASSVQYSSYNEQFF. The CDR3 region has the DNA TGTGCCAGCAGCGTTCAATACAGCTCCTACAATGAGCAGTTCTTC. The chain has TRBV7-3 and TRBJ2-1; no reliable D call. From germline, CDR1 is SGHTA and CDR2 FQGTGA. With 5 bases removed from V and 0 bases from J, the gap between germline ends came to 11 bases. The CDR3 is 15 residues long.

The chain is built from TRBV9 and TRBJ1-6, with D possibly being TRBD1 (6 bases). Per the germline V gene, CDR1 is SGDLS and CDR2 is YYNGEE. The CDR3 contains 14 residues. Deletions cut 6 bases from V and 6 bases from J, with 13 bases between. The CDR3 DNA reads TGTGCCAGCAACTCGGGGACACTTAATTCACCCCTCCACTTT. It is translated as CASNSGTLNSPLHF.

On this clone itself: Other DNA sequences in the same sample also yield this CDR3. The CDR3 protein is CASSLGSGSYEQYF. The CDR3 DNA follows: TGTGCCAGCAGCTTAGGTAGCGGCTCCTACGAGCAGTACTTC. The chain combines TRBV11-2 with TRBJ2-7; a weak D match, TRBD2 (6 bases). V lost 1 base, J lost 0 bases, and 7 bases lay in between. This CDR3 has 14 amino acids. Germline V gives CDR1 SGHAT, CDR2 FQNNGV.

The chain joins TRBV9 to TRBJ1-2; 7 bases match TRBD1. Per the germline V gene, CDR1 is SGDLS and CDR2 is YYNGEE. This CDR3 region has 15 residues. V shed 0 bases and J 4 bases; nucleotides not matched to a gene: 6. This CDR3 is CASSVGGTELYGYTF. The CDR3 DNA is TGTGCCAGCAGCGTAGGGGGGACAGAGCTCTATGGCTACACCTTC.

The chain combines TRBV5-4 with TRBJ1-6; D gene ambiguous. Trimming shortened V by 0 bases and J by 0 bases, and 7 bases separated the two germline ends. This CDR3 has 16 residues. Germline V gene sequence: CDR1 SGHNT, CDR2 YYREEE (reference sequence). The CDR3 coding sequence is TGTGCCAGCAGCTTGGCGGGTGGCTCCTATAATTCACCCCTCCACTTT. It codes for CASSLAGGSYNSPLHF.

The chain has TRBV7-8 and TRBJ1-2; 9 nucleotides match TRBD1. Germline V CDR1 and CDR2: SGHVS, FQNEAQ. V gave up 5 bases and J gave up 2 bases; unmatched junction bases: 12. CDR3 length equals 17 residues. The CDR3 region has the DNA TGTGCCAGCAGCATTACAGGGGGCAGATATACGAACTATGGCTACACCTTC. This codes for CASSITGGRYTNYGYTF.

This clone is a singleton in its sample. The chain has TRBV28 and TRBJ2-5, with D unclear. The germline CDR1 and CDR2 sequences are MDHEN and SYDVKM. CDR3 length: 16 amino acids. V lost 3 bases and J lost 1, with 15 bases in between. CDR3 bases: TGTGCCAGCAGTTTGCCGCTCACTCGACTCCAAGAGACCCAGTACTTC. This sequence encodes CASSLPLTRLQETQYF.

The V gene is TRBV5-4, the J gene TRBJ2-3; 9 positions match TRBD1. Germline V gene lookup returns CDR1 SGHNT and CDR2 YYREEE (reference sequence). V lost 4 bases to trimming and J lost 5 bases; unmatched junction nucleotides: 11. The CDR3 is 16 residues long. The CDR3 here is CASSPTGGKWGDTQYF. For the CDR3, the DNA is TGTGCCAGCAGCCCTACAGGGGGCAAGTGGGGAGATACGCAGTATTTT.

The chain recombines TRBV5-6 with TRBJ1-1, with D unclear. CDR3 length equals 11 residues. Germline V CDR1 and CDR2: SGHDT, YYEEEE. V was cut by 2 bases and J by 6 bases, with 5 bases left in between. CDR3 loop: CASSFLAEAFF. CDR3 bases: TGTGCCAGCAGCTTCCTTGCTGAAGCTTTCTTT. Based on the CDR3 plus reference TRBV5-6 and TRBJ1-1, the full variable domain is DAGVTQSPTHLIKTRGQQVTLRCSPKSGHDTVSWYQQALGQGPQFIFQYYEEEERQRGNFPDRFSGHQFPNYSSELNVNALLLGDSALYLCASSFLAEAFFGQGTRLTVV.